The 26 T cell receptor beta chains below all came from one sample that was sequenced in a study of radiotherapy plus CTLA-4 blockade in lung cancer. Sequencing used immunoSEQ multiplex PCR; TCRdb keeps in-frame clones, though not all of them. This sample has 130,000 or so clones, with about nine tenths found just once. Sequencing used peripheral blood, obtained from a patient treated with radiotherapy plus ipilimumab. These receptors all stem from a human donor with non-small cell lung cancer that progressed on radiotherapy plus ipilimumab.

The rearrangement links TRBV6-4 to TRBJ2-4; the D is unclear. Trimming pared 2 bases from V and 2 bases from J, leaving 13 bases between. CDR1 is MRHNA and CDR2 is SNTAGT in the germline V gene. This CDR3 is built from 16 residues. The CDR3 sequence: CASSDLGPLTKNIQYF. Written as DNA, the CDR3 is TGTGCCAGCAGTGACCTAGGGCCGTTGACCAAAAACATTCAGTACTTC.

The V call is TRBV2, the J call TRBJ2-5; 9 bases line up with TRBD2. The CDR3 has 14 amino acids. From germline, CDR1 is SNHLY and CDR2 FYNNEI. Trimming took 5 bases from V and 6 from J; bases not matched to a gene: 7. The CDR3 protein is CASSPGLAQQTQYF. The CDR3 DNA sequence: TGTGCCAGCAGTCCCGGACTAGCGCAACAGACCCAGTACTTC.

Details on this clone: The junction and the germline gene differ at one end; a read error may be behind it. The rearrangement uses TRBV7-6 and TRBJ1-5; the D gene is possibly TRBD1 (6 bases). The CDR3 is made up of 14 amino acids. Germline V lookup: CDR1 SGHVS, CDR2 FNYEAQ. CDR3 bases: TGTGCCAGCAGCCTAGCCCAGGGGCGTCAGCCCCAGCATTTT. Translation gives CASSLAQGRQPQHF. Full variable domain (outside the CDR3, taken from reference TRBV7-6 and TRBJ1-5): GAGVSQSPRYKVTKRGQDVALRCDPISGHVSLYWYRQALGQGPEFLTYFNYEAQQDKSGLPNDRFSAERPEGSISTLTIQRTEQRDSAMYRCASSLAQGRQPQHFGDGTRLSIL.

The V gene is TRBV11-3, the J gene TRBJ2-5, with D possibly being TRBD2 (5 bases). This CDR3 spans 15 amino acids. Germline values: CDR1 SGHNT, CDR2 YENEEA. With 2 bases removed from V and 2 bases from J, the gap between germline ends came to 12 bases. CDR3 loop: CASSLRLSGQETQYF. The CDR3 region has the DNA TGTGCCAGCAGCTTAAGGTTGAGCGGACAAGAGACCCAGTACTTC.

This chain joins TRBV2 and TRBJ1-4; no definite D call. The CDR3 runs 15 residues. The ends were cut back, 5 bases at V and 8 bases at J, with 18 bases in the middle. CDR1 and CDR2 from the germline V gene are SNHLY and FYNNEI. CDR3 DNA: TGTGCCAGCAGTCTGCCGACCGGGATGAGAGAAAAACTGTTTTTT. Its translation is CASSLPTGMREKLFF.

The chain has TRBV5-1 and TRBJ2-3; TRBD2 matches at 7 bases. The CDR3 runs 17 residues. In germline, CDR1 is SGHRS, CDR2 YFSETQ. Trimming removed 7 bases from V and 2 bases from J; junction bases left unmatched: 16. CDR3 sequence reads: CASAYPLNAGDTDTQYF. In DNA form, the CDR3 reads TGCGCCAGCGCATACCCCCTTAATGCGGGAGACACAGATACGCAGTATTTT.

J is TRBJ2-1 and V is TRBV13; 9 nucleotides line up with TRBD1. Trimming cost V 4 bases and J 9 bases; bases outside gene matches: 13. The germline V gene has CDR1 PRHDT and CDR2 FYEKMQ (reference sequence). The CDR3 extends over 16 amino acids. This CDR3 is CASSYLMDRGHGEQFF. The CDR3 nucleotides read TGTGCCAGCAGCTACCTTATGGACAGGGGCCACGGTGAGCAGTTCTTC.

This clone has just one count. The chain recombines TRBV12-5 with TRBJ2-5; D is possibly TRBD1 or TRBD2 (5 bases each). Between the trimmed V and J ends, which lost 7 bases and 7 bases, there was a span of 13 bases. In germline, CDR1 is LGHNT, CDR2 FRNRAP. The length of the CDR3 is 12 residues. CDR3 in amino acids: CASVGADPTQYF. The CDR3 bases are TGTGCTAGTGTCGGGGCGGACCCGACCCAGTACTTC.

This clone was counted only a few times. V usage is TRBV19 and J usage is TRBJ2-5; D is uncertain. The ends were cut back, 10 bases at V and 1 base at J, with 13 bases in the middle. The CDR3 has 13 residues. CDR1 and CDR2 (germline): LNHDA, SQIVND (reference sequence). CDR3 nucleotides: TGTGCCACCTCGGTAACAGTCCAAGAGACCCAGTACTTC. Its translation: CATSVTVQETQYF.

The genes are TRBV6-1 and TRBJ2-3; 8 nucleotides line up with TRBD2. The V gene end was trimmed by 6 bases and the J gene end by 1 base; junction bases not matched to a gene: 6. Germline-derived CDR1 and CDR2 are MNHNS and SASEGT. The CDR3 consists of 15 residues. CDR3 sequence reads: CASSTAGVGTDTQYF. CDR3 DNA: TGTGCCAGCAGCACAGCGGGAGTGGGCACAGATACGCAGTATTTT.

CDR3 protein: CAWSGGLGAPQHF. The CDR3 DNA is TGTGCCTGGAGTGGTGGTTTAGGGGCGCCCCAGCATTTT. V usage is TRBV30 and J usage is TRBJ1-5, with D perhaps matching TRBD1 (5 bases). Between the trimmed V and J ends, which lost 1 base and 9 bases, there was a span of 13 bases. The CDR3 length is 13 residues. CDR1 GTSNPN and CDR2 SVGIG come from the germline V gene (reference sequence).

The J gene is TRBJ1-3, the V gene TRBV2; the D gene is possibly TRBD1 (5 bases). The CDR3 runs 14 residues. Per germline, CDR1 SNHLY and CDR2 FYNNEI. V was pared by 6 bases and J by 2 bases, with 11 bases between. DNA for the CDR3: TGTGCCAGCAGAACCGGGACGGCTGGAAACACCATATATTTT. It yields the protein CASRTGTAGNTIYF.

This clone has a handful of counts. The CDR3 nucleotides are TGTGCCAGCAGCCATAACGTTGGGGCCAACGTCCTGACTTTC. Its translation: CASSHNVGANVLTF. This chain connects TRBV7-9 to TRBJ2-6; no firm D call. CDR3 length: 14 amino acids. Germline CDR1 SEHNR, CDR2 FQNEAQ (reference sequence). V lost 5 bases to trimming and J lost 3 bases, with 8 bases between them.

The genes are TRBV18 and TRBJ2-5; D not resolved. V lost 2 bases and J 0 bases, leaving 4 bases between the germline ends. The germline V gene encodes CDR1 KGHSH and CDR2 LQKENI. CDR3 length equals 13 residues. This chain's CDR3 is CASSPVHQETQYF. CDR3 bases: TGTGCCAGCTCACCAGTCCACCAAGAGACCCAGTACTTC.

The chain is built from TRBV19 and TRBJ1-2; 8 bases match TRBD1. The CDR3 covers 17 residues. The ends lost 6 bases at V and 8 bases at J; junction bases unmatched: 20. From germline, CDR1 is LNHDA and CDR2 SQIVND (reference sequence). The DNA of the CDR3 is TGTGCCAGTAGCACATCCGGAATGGGACAGGCATTCTACGGCTACACCTTC. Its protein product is CASSTSGMGQAFYGYTF.

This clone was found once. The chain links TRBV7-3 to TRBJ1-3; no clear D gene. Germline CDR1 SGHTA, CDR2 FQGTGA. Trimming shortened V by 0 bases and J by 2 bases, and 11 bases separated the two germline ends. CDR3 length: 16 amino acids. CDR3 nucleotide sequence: TGTGCCAGCAGCTTAACAGTCCTCGAGACTGGAAACACCATATATTTT. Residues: CASSLTVLETGNTIYF. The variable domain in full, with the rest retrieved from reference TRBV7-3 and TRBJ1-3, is GAGVSQTPSNKVTEKGKYVELRCDPISGHTALYWYRQSLGQGPEFLIYFQGTGAADDSGLPNDRFFAVRPEGSVSTLKIQRTERGDSAVYLCASSLTVLETGNTIYFGEGSWLTVV.

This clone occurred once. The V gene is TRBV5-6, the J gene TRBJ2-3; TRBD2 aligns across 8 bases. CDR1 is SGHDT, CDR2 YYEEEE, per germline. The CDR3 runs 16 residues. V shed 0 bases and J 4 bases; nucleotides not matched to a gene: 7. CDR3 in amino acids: CASSLDGREGPDTQYF. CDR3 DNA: TGTGCCAGCAGCTTGGATGGACGGGAGGGCCCAGATACGCAGTATTTT.

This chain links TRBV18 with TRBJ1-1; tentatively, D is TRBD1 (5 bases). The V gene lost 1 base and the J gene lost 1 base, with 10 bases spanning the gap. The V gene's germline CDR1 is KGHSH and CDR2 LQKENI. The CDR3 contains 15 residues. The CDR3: CASSPLGAGNTEAFF. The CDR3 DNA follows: TGTGCCAGCTCACCACTCGGGGCTGGGAACACTGAAGCTTTCTTT.

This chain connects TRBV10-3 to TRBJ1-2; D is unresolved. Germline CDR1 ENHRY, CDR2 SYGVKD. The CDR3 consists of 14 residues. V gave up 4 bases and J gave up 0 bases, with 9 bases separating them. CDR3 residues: CAISAGESNYGYTF. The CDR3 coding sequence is TGTGCCATCAGTGCTGGGGAATCTAACTATGGCTACACCTTC.

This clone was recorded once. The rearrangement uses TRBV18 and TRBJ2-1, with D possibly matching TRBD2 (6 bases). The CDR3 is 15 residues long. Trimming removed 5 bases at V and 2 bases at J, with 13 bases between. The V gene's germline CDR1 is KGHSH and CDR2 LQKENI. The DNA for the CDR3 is TGTGCCAGCTCAAGCCTTAGCGGTACCTACAATGAGCAGTTCTTC. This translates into CASSSLSGTYNEQFF. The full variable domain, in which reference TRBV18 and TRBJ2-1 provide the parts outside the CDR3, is NAGVMQNPRHLVRRRGQEARLRCSPMKGHSHVYWYRQLPEEGLKFMVYLQKENIIDESGMPKERFSAEFPKEGPSILRIQQVVRGDSAAYFCASSSLSGTYNEQFFGPGTRLTVL.

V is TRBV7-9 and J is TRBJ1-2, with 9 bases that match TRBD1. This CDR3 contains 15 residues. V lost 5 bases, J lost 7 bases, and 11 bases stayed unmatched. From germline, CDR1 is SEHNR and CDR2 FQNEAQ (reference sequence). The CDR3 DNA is TGTGCCAGCAGCCCCATGGGACAGGGTTCCGCTGGCTACACCTTC. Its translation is CASSPMGQGSAGYTF.

CDR3 amino acids: CASSQAGTGATEAFF. The CDR3, as DNA: TGCGCCAGCAGCCAAGCGGGGACAGGGGCAACTGAAGCTTTCTTT. The V gene is TRBV4-1, the J gene TRBJ1-1; 10 positions match TRBD1. V was clipped by 1 base and J by 5 bases; unmatched bases: 4. Germline CDR1 is MGHRA and CDR2 is YSYEKL. The CDR3 consists of 15 residues.

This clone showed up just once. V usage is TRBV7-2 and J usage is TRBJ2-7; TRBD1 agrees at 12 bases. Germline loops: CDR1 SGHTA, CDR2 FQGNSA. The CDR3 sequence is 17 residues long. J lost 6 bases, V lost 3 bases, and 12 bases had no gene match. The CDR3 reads CASSFPPGQGALAEQYF. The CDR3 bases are TGTGCCAGCAGCTTCCCACCGGGACAGGGGGCTCTAGCCGAGCAGTACTTC.

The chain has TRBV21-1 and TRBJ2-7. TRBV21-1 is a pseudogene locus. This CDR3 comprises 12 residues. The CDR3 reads CASFRGQNEQYF. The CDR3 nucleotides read TGTGCCAGCTTTCGGGGGCAGAACGAGCAGTACTTC.

DNA of the CDR3: TGTGCCAGCAGAATAGCGGATTACAATGAGCAGTTCTTC. It yields the protein CASRIADYNEQFF. The chain uses TRBV6-1 and TRBJ2-1; D is possibly TRBD2 (6 bases). Germline V gene lookup returns CDR1 MNHNS and CDR2 SASEGT. This CDR3 region has 13 residues. The V end was cut by 6 bases, the J end by 4 bases, with 10 bases between.

CDR3 region: CASSQENRQGRTYF. The CDR3 region has the DNA TGTGCCAGCAGCCAAGAGAATCGTCAGGGGAGAACGTATTTT. This sequence joins TRBV4-2 and TRBJ2-3; a weak D match, TRBD1 (6 bases). The CDR3 is made up of 14 amino acids. Germline V gives CDR1 LGHNA, CDR2 YNFKEQ. Trimming shortened V by 0 bases and J by 14 bases, and 18 bases separated the two germline ends.